These 16 T cell receptor beta chains originate from one sample sequenced in a study of shared clonotypes between healthy human individuals (dated by TCRdb to about 2020). Receptor amplification or capture employed the immunoSEQ multiplex PCR assay. Held by TCRdb, this immuneACCESS table contains in-frame sequences only and omits some clones. Under half of the omission traces to an unresolved V gene where checked; the cause of the rest is unknown. This sample gives 2 million to 2.5 million clones in total; approximately 95% of them show up just once. Roughly 0.13% of the sample is in the top ten clones. Input material: naive CD4+ T cells sorted from blood. Per the publication, the cell subset or site label means: CD45RA+ positively selected. These receptor sequences come from a man aged 18 to 30 in good health.

The chain combines TRBV18 with TRBJ1-6; 10 nucleotides align to TRBD1. CDR3 length: 17 residues. Per germline, CDR1 KGHSH and CDR2 LQKENI. V was clipped by 3 bases and J by 7 bases; unmatched bases: 9. The DNA for the CDR3 is TGTGCCAGCTCACCGGGGACAGGGGCCCTCTCCAATTCACCCCTCCACTTT. Its protein is CASSPGTGALSNSPLHF. Full variable domain (outside the CDR3, taken from reference TRBV18 and TRBJ1-6): NAGVMQNPRHLVRRRGQEARLRCSPMKGHSHVYWYRQLPEEGLKFMVYLQKENIIDESGMPKERFSAEFPKEGPSILRIQQVVRGDSAAYFCASSPGTGALSNSPLHFGNGTRLTVT.

V gene TRBV6-6 combines with J gene TRBJ2-3; possibly TRBD1 for D (6 bases). Trimming left V 5 bases short and J 4 bases short, with 19 bases between. This CDR3 is 16 amino acids long. CDR1 and CDR2 from the germline V gene are MNHNY and SVGAGI (reference sequence). Written as DNA, the CDR3 is TGTGCCAGCAGTAGCCCAAAGGGGGTCCCATCAGATACGCAGTATTTT. Residues: CASSSPKGVPSDTQYF.

The chain couples TRBV6-1 to TRBJ2-5; maybe TRBD2 (6 bases). This CDR3 spans 14 amino acids. Germline CDR1 and CDR2: MNHNS and SASEGT. The V gene lost 5 bases and the J gene lost 4 bases, with 14 bases spanning the gap. The CDR3 region is CASSWMAGRETQYF. CDR3 DNA sequence: TGTGCCAGCAGTTGGATGGCCGGGAGAGAGACCCAGTACTTC.

The CDR3 DNA sequence: TGTGCCTGGGGCCTCCCGACGGGACGGGATGAAAAACTGTTTTTT. It encodes CAWGLPTGRDEKLFF. The chain joins TRBV30 to TRBJ1-4, with D possibly TRBD1 on 5 matching bases. The V gene lost 5 bases and the J gene lost 6 bases, with 19 bases spanning the gap. CDR1 and CDR2 (germline): GTSNPN, SVGIG (reference sequence). CDR3 length: 15 residues.

This chain connects TRBV19 to TRBJ1-5; TRBD1 matches 11 bases. V lost 5 bases and J lost 4; bases outside the gene matches: 4. This CDR3 is built from 15 residues. The germline CDR1 and CDR2 sequences are LNHDA and SQIVND (reference sequence). The CDR3 DNA sequence: TGTGCCAGTAGTCCTGGGACAGGGGGTAATCAGCCCCAGCATTTT. Translating it yields CASSPGTGGNQPQHF.

This chain connects TRBV7-9 to TRBJ1-2, with D perhaps TRBD1 (6 bases). Germline V gene data show CDR1 as SEHNR and CDR2 as FQNEAQ (reference sequence). There are 16 residues in the CDR3. Trimming left V 6 bases short and J 5 bases short, with 22 bases between. The CDR3 DNA reads TGTGCCAGCAGTTATGGAATCGGGGCCCAGGGGTATGGCTACACCTTC. This gives the protein CASSYGIGAQGYGYTF.

The genes are TRBV5-1 and TRBJ2-3; weak D call: TRBD2 (6 bases). Trimming stripped 6 bases from V and 6 bases from J, with 20 bases between. Germline V CDR1 and CDR2: SGHRS, YFSETQ. The CDR3 runs 15 residues. CDR3 loop: CASNLEDGSRDTQYF. Here the CDR3 DNA reads TGCGCCAGCAACTTAGAGGACGGGAGCCGGGATACGCAGTATTTT.

CDR3 sequence reads: CSARRQETQYF. DNA of the CDR3: TGCAGTGCTAGGAGACAGGAGACACAGTACTTC. The chain carries TRBV20-1 and TRBJ2-7; TRBD1 is a possible D gene (6 bases). V lost 3 bases and J 10 bases, leaving 13 bases between the germline ends. CDR3 size: 11 residues. Germline V gene data show CDR1 as DFQATT and CDR2 as SNEGSKA (reference sequence).

V and J are TRBV6-5 and TRBJ1-3, with 7 bases identical to TRBD1. J was trimmed by 7 bases and V by 5 bases; bases with no gene match: 5. Germline V gene lookup returns CDR1 MNHEY and CDR2 SVGAGI. The CDR3 loop spans 13 amino acids. The CDR3 here is CASSMARGNTIYF. The DNA of the CDR3 is TGTGCCAGCAGTATGGCCAGGGGGAACACCATATATTTT.

This rearrangement joins TRBV30 to TRBJ2-3; D ambiguous. CDR1 GTSNPN and CDR2 SVGIG come from the germline V gene (reference sequence). V lost 0 bases and J lost 2, with 6 bases in between. The CDR3 has 13 amino acids. This CDR3 is CAWSVKPTDTQYF. The CDR3 bases are TGTGCCTGGAGTGTAAAACCCACAGATACGCAGTATTTT.

J is TRBJ2-7 and V is TRBV6-6; possible D gene TRBD2, 5 bases. The V end lost 2 bases, the J end lost 2 bases, and 16 bases lay between the germline ends. From germline, CDR1 is MNHNY and CDR2 SVGAGI (reference sequence). The CDR3 has 16 residues. This CDR3 reads CASSYGRAASAYEQYF. As DNA, the CDR3 is TGTGCCAGCAGTTACGGGCGAGCGGCCTCCGCCTACGAGCAGTACTTC.

The rearrangement uses TRBV7-2 and TRBJ2-7; TRBD1 matches 7 bases. Germline lookup yields CDR1 SGHTA and CDR2 FQGNSA. The V segment lost 7 bases and the J segment 4 bases; nucleotides outside the gene matches: 19. The CDR3 totals 17 residues. CDR3 sequence reads: CASTQGVGPRRGYEQYF. As DNA, the CDR3 is TGTGCCAGCACCCAGGGGGTGGGACCTCGCCGGGGATACGAGCAGTACTTC.

This chain links TRBV27 with TRBJ2-7, with 7 bases lining up with TRBD1. The CDR3 loop spans 15 amino acids. Trimming removed 7 bases from V and 3 bases from J; junction bases left unmatched: 12. CDR1 and CDR2 from the germline V gene are MNHEY and SMNVEV (reference sequence). This chain's CDR3 is CASTLFVGDSYEQYF. CDR3 nucleotides: TGTGCCAGCACTCTATTCGTGGGGGACAGCTACGAGCAGTACTTC.

The rearrangement joins TRBV6-8 to TRBJ1-6, with D tentatively TRBD1 (6 bases). This CDR3 is built from 14 residues. V was pared by 6 bases and J by 11 bases, with 17 bases between. CDR1 and CDR2 (germline): MNHGY, SAAAGT. CDR3 sequence: CASSFRTVWPPLHF. CDR3 in DNA: TGTGCCAGCAGCTTTAGGACAGTCTGGCCACCCCTCCACTTT.

The chain is built from TRBV2 and TRBJ1-6; a weak D match, TRBD1 (5 bases). Trimming cost V 3 bases and J 5 bases, with 11 bases left between them. The germline V gene encodes CDR1 SNHLY and CDR2 FYNNEI. This CDR3 is built from 15 residues. DNA for the CDR3: TGTGCCAGCAGTGATCCGGACATCCATAATTCACCCCTCCACTTT. This codes for CASSDPDIHNSPLHF. The variable domain in full, completed from reference TRBV2 and TRBJ1-6, reads EPEVTQTPSHQVTQMGQEVILRCVPISNHLYFYWYRQILGQKVEFLVSFYNNEISEKSEIFDDQFSVERPDGSNFTLKIRSTKLEDSAMYFCASSDPDIHNSPLHFGNGTRLTVT.

This clone was seen more than once but under ten times. The chain carries TRBV7-2 and TRBJ1-2; 7 bases are shared with TRBD1. The CDR3 is 15 residues long. J was trimmed by 0 bases and V by 3 bases; bases with no gene match: 4. CDR1 and CDR2 from the germline V gene are SGHTA and FQGNSA. CDR3 sequence (DNA): TGTGCCAGCAGCTTGATGGGACAGACTAACTATGGCTACACCTTC. It yields the protein CASSLMGQTNYGYTF.